The 30 T cell receptor beta chains reported below all come from one sample, sequenced in a study of T-cell memory formation after mild COVID-19. TCRdb itself ran the 5' RACE reads through MiXCR, one entry per CDR3 protein. Among roughly 340,000 distinct CDR3 sequences listed, less than 20% were seen once. The specimen sequenced was PBMCs or a T cell subset sorted from them (not recorded which). The receptors were sampled from a man younger than 30 who had mild COVID-19 (a few samples of this study predate the infection). Cell type and time point are not known.

This clonotype occurred a few times. This chain joins TRBV5-1 and TRBJ2-4; 7 positions match TRBD1. The CDR3 is 15 residues long. CDR1 and CDR2 from the germline V gene are SGHRS and YFSETQ. The junction had 7 bases not matched to a gene; V was cut back by 2 bases and J by 5 bases. The CDR3 DNA is TGCGCCAGCAGCTTAACAGGGGAACCTCAAAACATTCAGTACTTC. Its protein is CASSLTGEPQNIQYF.

This clonotype was detected only a few times. The CDR3, as DNA: TGCAGTGCCGTATCCGACAGGAGCACAGATACGCAGTATTTT. Encoded protein: CSAVSDRSTDTQYF. The chain couples TRBV20-1 to TRBJ2-3, with D tentatively TRBD1 (6 bases). V gave up 6 bases and J gave up 0 bases, with 13 bases separating them. The germline gives CDR1 DFQATT, CDR2 SNEGSKA (reference sequence). The CDR3 loop spans 14 amino acids.

This rearrangement joins TRBV19 to TRBJ1-2; 9 nucleotides line up with TRBD1. Germline lookup yields CDR1 LNHDA and CDR2 SQIVND (reference sequence). The CDR3 extends over 14 amino acids. Germline trimming cut 9 bases from V and 6 bases from J; bases unmatched to any gene: 11. Written as DNA, the CDR3 is TGTGCCAGCGATTCGGGACAGGGATTCGATGGCTACACCTTC. It yields the protein CASDSGQGFDGYTF.

This clonotype was counted between two and nine times. This chain links TRBV7-8 with TRBJ2-3; TRBD2 is a possible D gene (7 bases). CDR3 length equals 14 residues. Germline V gene sequence: CDR1 SGHVS, CDR2 FQNEAQ. Trimming shortened V by 6 bases and J by 1 base, and 11 bases separated the two germline ends. The CDR3 bases are TGTGCCAGCAGGAGGGAGGGGGGCACAGATACGCAGTATTTT. Protein: CASRREGGTDTQYF. The full variable domain, its missing parts supplied by reference TRBV7-8 and TRBJ2-3, is GAGVSQSPRYKVAKRGQDVALRCDPISGHVSLFWYQQALGQGPEFLTYFQNEAQLDKSGLPSDRFFAERPEGSVSTLKIQRTQQEDSAVYLCASRREGGTDTQYFGPGTRLTVL.

The rearrangement joins TRBV11-2 to TRBJ2-2; 8 bases line up with TRBD1. Trimming removed 2 bases from V and 4 bases from J; junction bases left unmatched: 6. Germline CDR1 SGHAT, CDR2 FQNNGV. This CDR3 contains 16 residues. CDR3 in amino acids: CASSLRQGNSTGELFF. As DNA, the CDR3 is TGTGCCAGCAGCTTAAGACAGGGGAACAGCACCGGGGAGCTGTTTTTT.

This chain links TRBV7-6 with TRBJ1-1; no clear D gene. CDR1 SGHVS and CDR2 FNYEAQ come from the germline V gene. Trimming shortened V by 0 bases and J by 3 bases, and 11 bases separated the two germline ends. The CDR3 totals 15 residues. This CDR3 reads CASSLAVGPDTEAFF. The CDR3 DNA reads TGTGCCAGCAGCTTAGCGGTAGGGCCGGACACTGAAGCTTTCTTT.

The chain uses TRBV20-1 and TRBJ2-5; D ambiguous. Germline assignment: CDR1 DFQATT and CDR2 SNEGSKA (reference sequence). V was clipped by 2 bases and J by 5 bases, with 9 bases between them. The CDR3 runs 12 residues. In DNA, the CDR3 is TGCAGTGCTAGAACGTTCGGCGAGACCCAGTACTTC. Its protein product is CSARTFGETQYF.

This clonotype was detected a few times. The chain has TRBV7-2 and TRBJ1-2; 11 bases line up with TRBD1. In germline, CDR1 is SGHTA, CDR2 FQGNSA. V dropped 4 bases and J dropped 4; count of bases not matched to a gene: 5. This CDR3 has 15 residues. This chain's CDR3 is CASSYRTGGVYGYTF. CDR3 bases: TGTGCCAGCAGCTACCGGACAGGGGGCGTCTATGGCTACACCTTC. Full variable domain (missing parts from reference TRBV7-2 and TRBJ1-2): GAGVSQSPSNKVTEKGKDVELRCDPISGHTALYWYRQSLGQGLEFLIYFQGNSAPDKSGLPSDRFSAERTGGSVSTLTIQRTQQEDSAVYLCASSYRTGGVYGYTFGSGTRLTVV.

This chain uses TRBV20-1 with TRBJ2-3, with 8 nucleotides matching TRBD2. Germline CDR1 is DFQATT and CDR2 is SNEGSKA (reference sequence). This CDR3 is 15 amino acids long. J was trimmed by 0 bases and V by 6 bases; bases with no gene match: 8. CDR3 amino acids: CSAYVSSGSTDTQYF. In DNA form, the CDR3 reads TGCAGTGCCTACGTGTCTAGCGGGAGCACAGATACGCAGTATTTT.

This clonotype showed up many times. J is TRBJ1-4 and V is TRBV28; a possible D gene is TRBD1 (5 bases). Germline V lookup: CDR1 MDHEN, CDR2 SYDVKM. V dropped 2 bases and J dropped 4 bases, with 11 bases sitting between them. The CDR3 covers 15 residues. The CDR3 spells CASSLARGLNEKLFF. CDR3 bases: TGTGCCAGCAGTTTAGCACGGGGCCTTAATGAAAAACTGTTTTTT.

The CDR3 protein is CASTQAGNTIYF. CDR3 coding DNA: TGTGCCAGCACCCAGGCTGGAAACACCATATATTTT. This chain joins TRBV12-3 or TRBV12-4 and TRBJ1-3; no firm D call. The V gene lost 7 bases and the J gene lost 2 bases, with 6 bases spanning the gap. The CDR3 is made up of 12 amino acids.

This clonotype was seen a handful of times. This sequence joins TRBV28 and TRBJ1-6; D is perhaps TRBD1 (5 bases). Trimming took 5 bases from V and 3 from J, leaving 8 bases between them. CDR1 MDHEN and CDR2 SYDVKM come from the germline V gene. The CDR3 contains 14 residues. The CDR3 region is CASSRQYYNSPLHF. Written as DNA, the CDR3 is TGTGCCAGCAGTCGACAGTACTATAATTCACCCCTCCACTTT.

The genes are TRBV4-3 and TRBJ1-3; D not resolved. The CDR3 has 16 residues. The germline CDR1 and CDR2 sequences are LGHNA and YSLEER. V lost 4 bases to trimming and J lost 4 bases, with 17 bases between them. CDR3 loop: CASSRTVAVRGNTIYF. DNA of the CDR3: TGCGCCAGCAGCCGAACCGTAGCCGTCAGGGGAAACACCATATATTTT.

This clonotype was seen a few times. This chain links TRBV28 with TRBJ2-2, with no clear D. This CDR3 region has 12 residues. Germline-derived CDR1 and CDR2 are MDHEN and SYDVKM. V was cut by 7 bases and J by 4 bases, with 7 bases left in between. The CDR3 sequence: CASKETTGELFF. Here the CDR3 DNA reads TGTGCCAGCAAGGAGACCACCGGGGAGCTGTTTTTT. Full variable domain (rest looked up from reference TRBV28 and TRBJ2-2): DVKVTQSSRYLVKRTGEKVFLECVQDMDHENMFWYRQDPGLGLRLIYFSYDVKMKEKGDIPEGYSVSREKKERFSLILESASTNQTSMYLCASKETTGELFFGEGSRLTVL.

This clonotype was observed a few times. The V and J genes are TRBV12-3 or TRBV12-4 and TRBJ2-5; 7 bases align to TRBD2. This CDR3 region has 13 residues. The V segment lost 7 bases and the J segment 0 bases; nucleotides outside the gene matches: 2. The DNA of the CDR3 is TGTGCCAGCACAGCGGGGAACCAAGAGACCCAGTACTTC. Protein product: CASTAGNQETQYF.

This clonotype was observed a handful of times. The V and J genes are TRBV27 and TRBJ2-3, with D unclear. The V gene's germline CDR1 is MNHEY and CDR2 SMNVEV (reference sequence). The CDR3 has 15 amino acids. Trimming pared 4 bases from V and 8 bases from J, leaving 19 bases between. In DNA form, the CDR3 reads TGTGCCAGCAGTTCCCCTTCCCGGGCCCCGCGTACGCAGTATTTT. It specifies CASSSPSRAPRTQYF.

This clonotype appeared a few times. The chain couples TRBV5-4 to TRBJ2-3; D unclear. CDR1 and CDR2 (germline): SGHNT, YYREEE (reference sequence). The V gene lost 7 bases and the J gene lost 0 bases, with 18 bases spanning the gap. The CDR3 is 16 residues long. The CDR3 sequence: CASQLGRTASTDTQYF. In DNA form, the CDR3 reads TGTGCCAGCCAACTCGGACGGACCGCTAGCACAGATACGCAGTATTTT.

The rearrangement links TRBV4-2 to TRBJ2-2, with 8 bases lining up with TRBD1. Trimming cost V 2 bases and J 1 base; bases outside gene matches: 3. The germline V gene has CDR1 LGHNA and CDR2 YNFKEQ. The CDR3 runs 16 residues. The CDR3 protein is CASSQPGTGNTGELFF. The DNA for the CDR3 is TGTGCCAGCAGCCAACCCGGGACAGGGAACACCGGGGAGCTGTTTTTT.

This clonotype has a handful of counts. J is TRBJ2-1 and V is TRBV28; 10 nucleotides match TRBD2. This CDR3 has 16 amino acids. The germline CDR1 and CDR2 sequences are MDHEN and SYDVKM. Trimming at V came to 4 bases and at J to 4 bases, leaving 7 bases not matched to a gene. The CDR3 DNA sequence: TGTGCCAGCAGTTCTTCTAGCGGGGGAAATTACAATGAGCAGTTCTTC. Translated, it gives CASSSSSGGNYNEQFF. The whole variable domain, remainder taken from reference TRBV28 and TRBJ2-1, is DVKVTQSSRYLVKRTGEKVFLECVQDMDHENMFWYRQDPGLGLRLIYFSYDVKMKEKGDIPEGYSVSREKKERFSLILESASTNQTSMYLCASSSSSGGNYNEQFFGPGTRLTVL.

This chain links TRBV6-2 or TRBV6-3 with TRBJ1-5; D gene unclear. Per germline, CDR1 MNHEY and CDR2 SVGEGT. V was clipped by 1 base and J by 0 bases, with 7 bases between them. The CDR3 spans 15 residues. CDR3 sequence (DNA): TGTGCCAGCAGTTACTGGCAGTATAGCAATCAGCCCCAGCATTTT. Protein product: CASSYWQYSNQPQHF.

This sequence joins TRBV9 and TRBJ1-6; D uncertain. V lost 0 bases, J lost 7 bases, and 11 bases lay in between. CDR1 is SGDLS and CDR2 is YYNGEE in the germline V gene. This CDR3 is built from 15 residues. The CDR3 region has the DNA TGTGCCAGCAGCGTAGAGGACGGAGACAATTCACCCCTCCACTTT. This codes for CASSVEDGDNSPLHF.

This clonotype was counted many times. This chain links TRBV4-1 with TRBJ2-5, with D unclear. Germline values: CDR1 MGHRA, CDR2 YSYEKL. The CDR3 length is 13 residues. V was clipped by 0 bases and J by 7 bases, with 9 bases between them. CDR3 bases: TGCGCCAGCAGCCAAGAGGGCGGCGGGACCCAGTACTTC. This translates into CASSQEGGGTQYF.

This clonotype was seen more than once but under ten times. V usage is TRBV2 and J usage is TRBJ2-7, with TRBD1 as a possible D gene (6 bases). Germline V CDR1 and CDR2: SNHLY, FYNNEI. Trimming stripped 4 bases from V and 6 bases from J, with 13 bases between. The CDR3 is made up of 13 amino acids. The CDR3 is CASSVEDSAEQYV. CDR3 bases: TGTGCCAGCAGTGTAGAGGACAGCGCCGAGCAGTACGTC.

CDR3 region: CASRSLAGGLQETQYF. The CDR3, as DNA: TGTGCCAGCAGGTCACTAGCGGGGGGGCTCCAAGAGACCCAGTACTTC. This chain links TRBV27 with TRBJ2-5; 13 nucleotides agree with TRBD2. Germline loops: CDR1 MNHEY, CDR2 SMNVEV (reference sequence). V lost 6 bases and J lost 1; bases outside the gene matches: 5. The CDR3 sequence is 16 residues long.

This clonotype has at least ten counts. The V gene is TRBV5-1, the J gene TRBJ2-7; 9 positions match TRBD2. V was pared by 3 bases and J by 4 bases, with 8 bases of the junction left unmatched. Germline V gene data show CDR1 as SGHRS and CDR2 as YFSETQ. The CDR3 sequence is 15 residues long. The CDR3 coding sequence is TGCGCCAGCAGCTCGACGGCGGGGGGGCGGTACGAGCAGTACTTC. This codes for CASSSTAGGRYEQYF.

This clonotype was seen a handful of times. V gene TRBV6-2 or TRBV6-3 combines with J gene TRBJ2-1, with TRBD1 matching over 8 bases. The CDR3 runs 16 residues. J lost 0 bases, V lost 4 bases, and 5 bases had no gene match. Germline-derived CDR1 and CDR2 are MNHEY and SVGEGT. CDR3 bases: TGTGCCAGCAGTTCCAGGACAGGGCGCTCCTACAATGAGCAGTTCTTC. It is translated as CASSSRTGRSYNEQFF.

This clonotype has more than one count but fewer than ten. The V gene is TRBV5-1, the J gene TRBJ2-3, with a possible D match to TRBD2 (7 bases). Trimming stripped 3 bases from V and 0 bases from J, with 11 bases between. CDR3 size: 15 residues. Germline V gene data show CDR1 as SGHRS and CDR2 as YFSETQ. DNA for the CDR3: TGCGCCAGCAGCTACGCGGGGGCCAGCACAGATACGCAGTATTTT. Protein sequence: CASSYAGASTDTQYF.

The table lists this clonotype with a few counts. The chain couples TRBV2 to TRBJ1-5; D is ambiguous. This CDR3 contains 15 residues. Between the trimmed V and J ends, which lost 2 bases and 6 bases, there was a span of 14 bases. Germline CDR1 is SNHLY and CDR2 is FYNNEI. CDR3 protein: CASSEPGSAGQPQHF. The CDR3 DNA follows: TGTGCCAGCAGTGAACCGGGCTCGGCAGGTCAGCCCCAGCATTTT.

This chain connects TRBV28 to TRBJ1-2; D is ambiguous. Per the germline V gene, CDR1 is MDHEN and CDR2 is SYDVKM. The V gene lost 5 bases and the J gene lost 6 bases, with 16 bases spanning the gap. CDR3 size: 14 residues. CDR3 nucleotides: TGTGCCAGCAGTCCAACCGGACTCCTTGATGGCTACACCTTC. Protein: CASSPTGLLDGYTF.

This chain connects TRBV7-6 to TRBJ1-5; D ambiguous. Germline CDR1 and CDR2: SGHVS and FNYEAQ. V lost 4 bases to trimming and J lost 6 bases, with 10 bases between them. The length of the CDR3 is 13 residues. This CDR3 is CASSSQRGQPQHF. DNA of the CDR3: TGTGCCAGCAGCTCACAGCGGGGTCAGCCCCAGCATTTT.